Detailed here is one T cell receptor beta chain. Its antigen is currently unknown. The record originates from a study of response to subunit inactivated influenza vaccine. Each CDR3 protein is one row after TCRdb ran MiXCR on the RT-PCR reads. This sample carries some 480,000 distinct CDR3 sequences, over 9.5% of them seen once, and the ten largest clones take less than 15%. General observations from the study: Only a handful of new T cells, the authors suggested, are recruited with each seasonal influenza vaccination.

The CDR3 has 14 residues. Germline V gene lookup returns CDR1 ENHRY and CDR2 SYGVKD. The V end lost 3 bases, the J end lost 6 bases, and 11 bases lay between the germline ends. This receptor was identified in a man aged 50 to 59 who received an inactivated influenza vaccine. The chain is built from TRBV10-3 and TRBJ2-2; D perhaps matches TRBD1 (6 bases). The sequenced sample was PBMCs from blood, obtained about 40 days after vaccination. In DNA form, the CDR3 reads TGTGCCATCAGTGACCCCGCAGGGGCCGGGGAGCTGTTTTTT. The encoded protein is CAISDPAGAGELFF.